The 9 T cell receptor beta chains below come from one sample, sequenced in a study of CD8 T cells in ankylosing spondylitis. TCRdb used MiXCR to reprocess the 5' RACE reads, holding one entry per CDR3 protein. The repertoire holds roughly 130,000 distinct CDR3 sequences, with 7% as singletons. The sequenced material came from blood, either unsorted or a sorted T cell fraction (not recorded which). The receptors were sampled from a male donor with ankylosing spondylitis or in good health (not recorded which).

Ten or more counts support this clonotype. The chain joins TRBV20-1 to TRBJ2-1; TRBD2 matches at 11 bases. With 1 base clipped from V and 4 bases from J, the junction kept 9 bases outside the gene matches. CDR1 is DFQATT, CDR2 SNEGSKA, per germline (reference sequence). The CDR3 consists of 17 residues. The chain's CDR3 is CSARGKLAGVSYNEQFF. The CDR3, as DNA: TGCAGTGCTAGAGGAAAACTAGCGGGAGTCAGTTACAATGAGCAGTTCTTC.

This clonotype was recorded many times. V gene TRBV7-9 combines with J gene TRBJ2-7, with D perhaps TRBD1 or TRBD2 (5 bases each). The ends were cut back, 5 bases at V and 0 bases at J, with 17 bases in the middle. Looked up from germline, CDR1 is SEHNR and CDR2 is FQNEAQ (reference sequence). The CDR3 has 16 residues. In nucleotides, the CDR3 is TGTGCCAGCAGCAAAAGAGGGACGGAAGCCTCCTACGAGCAGTACTTC. This gives the protein CASSKRGTEASYEQYF.

This clonotype occurred many times. The rearrangement joins TRBV28 to TRBJ1-4; D ambiguous. The ends were cut back, 4 bases at V and 13 bases at J, with 13 bases in the middle. The CDR3 loop spans 12 amino acids. Germline CDR1 reads MDHEN; CDR2 reads SYDVKM. The CDR3, as DNA: TGTGCCAGCAGTTCAAGGGCCCGGAGACTGTTTTTT. This codes for CASSSRARRLFF.

This chain uses TRBV5-1 with TRBJ1-3; possibly TRBD1 for D (5 bases). This CDR3 has 16 residues. V dropped 4 bases and J dropped 3 bases, with 17 bases sitting between them. Germline CDR1 reads SGHRS; CDR2 reads YFSETQ. Here the CDR3 reads CASSLQPGGSGNTIYF. The CDR3 region has the DNA TGCGCCAGCAGCCTGCAACCGGGGGGAAGTGGAAACACCATATATTTT.

This clonotype has at least ten counts. The chain employs TRBV5-1 and TRBJ2-1; 9 bases line up with TRBD2. The CDR3 has 15 residues. The trim removed 0 bases at V and 12 bases at J, leaving 10 bases unmatched. Per the germline V gene, CDR1 is SGHRS and CDR2 is YFSETQ. The CDR3 coding sequence is TGCGCCAGCAGCTTGGGACTAGCGGACGAGGTCGGGCAGTTCTTC. Residues: CASSLGLADEVGQFF.

This clonotype has a count of ten or more. CDR3 nucleotide sequence: TGTGCCAGCAGCTTAGAGGATGACGGTTACTACGAGCAGTACTTC. Translating gives CASSLEDDGYYEQYF. This chain uses TRBV11-1 with TRBJ2-7; D is unresolved. Germline V gene lookup returns CDR1 SGHAT and CDR2 FQDESV (reference sequence). Trimming left V 1 base short and J 3 bases short, with 13 bases between. CDR3 size: 15 residues.

This clonotype was observed many times. The genes are TRBV7-2 and TRBJ1-2; no reliable D call. The V gene's germline CDR1 is SGHTA and CDR2 FQGNSA. Trimming took 5 bases from V and 2 from J, leaving 6 bases between them. The CDR3 has 12 amino acids. CDR3 loop: CASSVINYGYTF. For the CDR3, the DNA is TGTGCCAGCAGCGTAATAAACTATGGCTACACCTTC.

CDR3 amino acids: CASSTNRDEQYF. CDR3 nucleotides: TGCGCCAGCAGCACCAACAGGGACGAGCAGTACTTC. The V and J genes are TRBV5-1 and TRBJ2-7, with D maybe TRBD1 (6 bases). The CDR3 length is 12 residues. Trimming left V 4 bases short and J 5 bases short, with 10 bases between. Germline loops: CDR1 SGHRS, CDR2 YFSETQ.

The chain recombines TRBV30 with TRBJ1-1; 7 bases are a match to TRBD1. Germline V gene lookup returns CDR1 GTSNPN and CDR2 SVGIG (reference sequence). The CDR3 is 15 residues long. V lost 0 bases and J lost 1; bases outside the gene matches: 5. The CDR3 loop is CAWSVLGGGNTEAFF. In DNA, the CDR3 is TGTGCCTGGAGTGTTCTAGGGGGCGGGAACACTGAAGCTTTCTTT.